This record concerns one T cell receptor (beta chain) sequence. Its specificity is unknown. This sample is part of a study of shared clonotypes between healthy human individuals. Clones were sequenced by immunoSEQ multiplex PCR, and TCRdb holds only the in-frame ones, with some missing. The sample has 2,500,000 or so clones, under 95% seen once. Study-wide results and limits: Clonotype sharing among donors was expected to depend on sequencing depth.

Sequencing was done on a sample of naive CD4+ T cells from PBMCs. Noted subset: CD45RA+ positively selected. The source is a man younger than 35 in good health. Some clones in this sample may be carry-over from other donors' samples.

CDR3 sequence reads: CAISGRQGRHTEAFF. The CDR3 coding sequence is TGTGCCATCAGTGGTAGACAGGGAAGGCACACTGAAGCTTTCTTT. The chain is built from TRBV10-3 and TRBJ1-1, with 7 bases matching TRBD1. Germline-derived CDR1 and CDR2 are ENHRY and SYGVKD. J was trimmed by 3 bases and V by 4 bases; bases with no gene match: 8. This CDR3 spans 15 amino acids.